These 32 T cell receptor beta chains originate from one sample sequenced in a study of blood T cell repertoires in COVID-19. Only in-frame clones appear in the TCRdb table, and some are missing; sequencing was by immunoSEQ multiplex PCR. The sample yields roughly 150,000 clones, around 91% seen once. The sequencing sample was made of peripheral blood. These receptors were obtained from a man between 18 and 35 years old with COVID-19, enrolled during active disease.

In DNA, the CDR3 is TGCAGCGTTGTGTGGACAGGGTCCGTTTATGGCTACACCTTC. Amino acid sequence: CSVVWTGSVYGYTF. The genes are TRBV29-1 and TRBJ1-2; TRBD1 agrees at 8 bases. Germline-derived CDR1 and CDR2 are SQVTM and ANQGSEA. The CDR3 has 14 amino acids. V dropped 4 bases and J dropped 5; count of bases not matched to a gene: 9.

V usage is TRBV5-1 and J usage is TRBJ2-7, with D unresolved. The CDR3 totals 15 residues. Germline V CDR1 and CDR2: SGHRS, YFSETQ. V dropped 2 bases and J dropped 2 bases, with 14 bases sitting between them. CDR3 sequence (DNA): TGCGCCAGCAGCTTTAGCCCCTCCCGGACCTACGAGCAGTACTTC. Translated, it gives CASSFSPSRTYEQYF.

The chain is built from TRBV5-1 and TRBJ2-7; TRBD2 might be the D (5 bases). There are 15 residues in the CDR3. V lost 0 bases and J lost 4, with 14 bases in between. Per the germline V gene, CDR1 is SGHRS and CDR2 is YFSETQ. The CDR3 coding sequence is TGCGCCAGCAGCTTGGATCGGCTAGCAGGTTACGAGCAGTACTTC. Protein product: CASSLDRLAGYEQYF.

The chain links TRBV7-2 to TRBJ2-5; TRBD1 matches 10 bases. The CDR3 is 15 amino acids. The V gene end was trimmed by 5 bases and the J gene end by 7 bases; junction bases not matched to a gene: 10. The germline V gene encodes CDR1 SGHTA and CDR2 FQGNSA. The CDR3 here is CASSLWDRGSGTQYF. CDR3 DNA sequence: TGTGCCAGCAGCCTATGGGACAGGGGCTCAGGGACCCAGTACTTC.

The chain couples TRBV19 to TRBJ1-5, with D tentatively TRBD1 (6 bases). V dropped 10 bases and J dropped 2 bases, with 15 bases sitting between them. CDR3 length: 14 residues. Germline loops: CDR1 LNHDA, CDR2 SQIVND (reference sequence). In nucleotides, the CDR3 is TGTGCCACCAATTCCGGACAGCGCAATCAGCCCCAGCATTTT. Amino acids: CATNSGQRNQPQHF. The complete variable domain, with remaining parts taken from reference TRBV19 and TRBJ1-5, reads DGGITQSPKYLFRKEGQNVTLSCEQNLNHDAMYWYRQDPGQGLRLIYYSQIVNDFQKGDIAEGYSVSREKKESFPLTVTSAQKNPTAFYLCATNSGQRNQPQHFGDGTRLSIL.

The genes are TRBV6-2 or TRBV6-3 and TRBJ2-1; 10 bases match TRBD2. J was trimmed by 3 bases and V by 4 bases; bases with no gene match: 6. Germline V gene lookup returns CDR1 MNHEY and CDR2 SVGEGT. The CDR3 totals 16 residues. The CDR3 bases are TGTGCCAGCAGTTCCGAGCGGGAGGGCCTCTACAATGAGCAGTTCTTC. This sequence encodes CASSSEREGLYNEQFF.

A remark on this clone: The sample contains more than one DNA sequence encoding this CDR3. The chain combines TRBV29-1 with TRBJ2-5; TRBD1 matches 7 bases. J was trimmed by 2 bases and V by 7 bases; bases with no gene match: 7. The CDR3 contains 13 residues. Germline V gives CDR1 SQVTM, CDR2 ANQGSEA. The CDR3 region has the DNA TGCAGCGCCCGAGACAGGGTACAAGAGACCCAGTACTTC. Translating gives CSARDRVQETQYF. The variable domain in full, with the rest retrieved from reference TRBV29-1 and TRBJ2-5, is SAVISQKPSRDICQRGTSLTIQCQVDSQVTMMFWYRQQPGQSLTLIATANQGSEATYESGFVIDKFPISRPNLTFSTLTVSNMSPEDSSIYLCSARDRVQETQYFGPGTRLLVL.

The chain links TRBV28 to TRBJ2-5, with 7 bases aligning to TRBD2. In germline, CDR1 is MDHEN, CDR2 SYDVKM. The V gene end was trimmed by 8 bases and the J gene end by 5 bases; junction bases not matched to a gene: 11. CDR3 length: 14 amino acids. This chain's CDR3 is CASVSWGGEETQYF. CDR3 coding DNA: TGTGCCAGCGTATCGTGGGGGGGTGAGGAGACCCAGTACTTC.

This clone was counted a single time. The J gene is TRBJ1-2, the V gene TRBV6-5, with D perhaps TRBD1 (6 bases). This CDR3 is 14 amino acids long. The V gene lost 7 bases and the J gene lost 8 bases, with 20 bases spanning the gap. Germline-derived CDR1 and CDR2 are MNHEY and SVGAGI. Written as DNA, the CDR3 is TGTGCCAGCACCCCGGGCAGGGGCATTGGGGGCTACACCTTC. This sequence encodes CASTPGRGIGGYTF.

The chain recombines TRBV7-6 with TRBJ2-5; 7 bases are a match to TRBD1. The CDR3 runs 15 residues. The V segment lost 0 bases and the J segment 4 bases; nucleotides outside the gene matches: 5. Germline V lookup: CDR1 SGHVS, CDR2 FNYEAQ. DNA of the CDR3: TGTGCCAGCAGCTTAGCCGGGACAGACCGAGAGACCCAGTACTTC. Its translation is CASSLAGTDRETQYF.

The chain combines TRBV7-2 with TRBJ1-5; tentatively, D is TRBD1 (5 bases). V lost 2 bases to trimming and J lost 8 bases, with 10 bases between them. This CDR3 has 13 residues. Looked up from germline, CDR1 is SGHTA and CDR2 is FQGNSA. CDR3 in DNA: TGTGCCAGCAGCTTAACGGGGGGGGAGCCCCAGCATTTT. This codes for CASSLTGGEPQHF. Filled out from reference TRBV7-2 and TRBJ1-5, the complete variable domain reads GAGVSQSPSNKVTEKGKDVELRCDPISGHTALYWYRQSLGQGLEFLIYFQGNSAPDKSGLPSDRFSAERTGGSVSTLTIQRTQQEDSAVYLCASSLTGGEPQHFGDGTRLSIL.

The chain has TRBV9 and TRBJ1-6; D is possibly TRBD1 (6 bases). The ends were cut back, 3 bases at V and 10 bases at J, with 17 bases in the middle. Germline V gives CDR1 SGDLS, CDR2 YYNGEE. This CDR3 spans 15 amino acids. CDR3 in amino acids: CASSGGGGGSSPLHF. DNA of the CDR3: TGTGCCAGCAGCGGAGGGGGGGGCGGAAGCTCACCCCTCCACTTT.

The chain has TRBV10-3 and TRBJ2-3; D is uncertain. Germline CDR1 is ENHRY and CDR2 is SYGVKD. The CDR3 is made up of 14 amino acids. V dropped 0 bases and J dropped 6 bases, with 10 bases sitting between them. As DNA, the CDR3 is TGTGCCATCAGTGAGTCTCTTTCCGGGGATACGCAGTATTTT. Amino acid sequence: CAISESLSGDTQYF.

This clone has just one count. The chain uses TRBV5-1 and TRBJ2-7; TRBD1 agrees at 7 bases. Germline CDR1 is SGHRS and CDR2 is YFSETQ. This CDR3 comprises 12 residues. V dropped 6 bases and J dropped 6; count of bases not matched to a gene: 6. CDR3 nucleotide sequence: TGCGCCAGCACTCAAACAGGGGCCGAGCAGTACTTC. Its protein product is CASTQTGAEQYF.

The gene calls are TRBV4-1 and TRBJ2-7; D not resolved. This CDR3 comprises 15 residues. The ends were cut back, 1 base at V and 3 bases at J, with 13 bases in the middle. Germline V CDR1 and CDR2: MGHRA, YSYEKL. The CDR3 sequence: CASSQVGRKSYEQYF. CDR3 DNA: TGCGCCAGCAGCCAAGTTGGCAGGAAAAGCTACGAGCAGTACTTC.

The rearrangement links TRBV4-2 to TRBJ1-2; D may be TRBD1 (5 bases). Trimming pared 0 bases from V and 2 bases from J, leaving 16 bases between. The CDR3 is made up of 17 amino acids. The germline CDR1 and CDR2 sequences are LGHNA and YNFKEQ. CDR3 residues: CASSQEGGPYRNYGYTF. CDR3 coding DNA: TGTGCCAGCAGCCAAGAAGGTGGGCCTTACAGGAACTATGGCTACACCTTC.

V is TRBV14 and J is TRBJ2-7, with 9 nucleotides matching TRBD1. This CDR3 is built from 16 residues. Germline V gives CDR1 SGHDN, CDR2 FVKESK. V trimming: 1 base; J trimming: 1 base; junction bases outside the gene matches: 5. CDR3 in amino acids: CASSQGLGQGSYEQYF. As DNA, the CDR3 is TGTGCCAGCAGCCAAGGTTTAGGACAGGGGTCCTACGAGCAGTACTTC.

This clone was found once. The chain is built from TRBV11-2 and TRBJ2-7; D ambiguous. CDR1 SGHAT and CDR2 FQNNGV come from the germline V gene. Trimming stripped 5 bases from V and 0 bases from J, with 8 bases between. The CDR3 is 13 residues long. This chain's CDR3 is CASSPISSYEQYF. The CDR3 DNA is TGTGCCAGCAGCCCCATTAGCTCCTACGAGCAGTACTTC. The whole variable domain, filled in from reference TRBV11-2 and TRBJ2-7, reads EAGVAQSPRYKIIEKRQSVAFWCNPISGHATLYWYQQILGQGPKLLIQFQNNGVVDDSQLPKDRFSAERLKGVDSTLKIQPAKLEDSAVYLCASSPISSYEQYFGPGTRLTVT.

The rearrangement links TRBV7-6 to TRBJ2-7; 8 bases are a match to TRBD2. The germline CDR1 and CDR2 sequences are SGHVS and FNYEAQ. Trimming cost V 5 bases and J 5 bases; bases outside gene matches: 17. The CDR3 has 17 amino acids. CDR3 in DNA: TGTGCCAGCAGCGACCCCTTAGCGGGACGCGGCAGGAACGAGCAGTACTTC. Translated: CASSDPLAGRGRNEQYF.

This chain connects TRBV29-1 to TRBJ1-2; 7 bases line up with TRBD1. The CDR3 totals 17 residues. The ends lost 4 bases at V and 0 bases at J; junction bases unmatched: 14. Germline V gene data show CDR1 as SQVTM and CDR2 as ANQGSEA. CDR3: CSVGEPKGALSNYGYTF. The CDR3, as DNA: TGCAGCGTTGGGGAACCCAAGGGGGCCCTTTCTAACTATGGCTACACCTTC.

The rearrangement uses TRBV3-1 (or the pseudogene TRBV3-2) and TRBJ1-2; 10 bases agree with TRBD1. V gave up 5 bases and J gave up 4 bases; unmatched junction bases: 7. The germline CDR1 and CDR2 sequences are LGHDT and YNNKEL (reference sequence). The CDR3 is 15 amino acids. The CDR3 loop is CASSRLGQGIYGYTF. CDR3 nucleotides: TGTGCCAGCAGCAGACTGGGACAGGGGATCTATGGCTACACCTTC.

This sequence joins TRBV19 and TRBJ2-3, with 9 bases matching TRBD2. The germline CDR1 and CDR2 sequences are LNHDA and SQIVND (reference sequence). J lost 2 bases, V lost 5 bases, and 5 bases had no gene match. The CDR3 runs to 15 residues. This CDR3 reads CASSAGTSNTDTQYF. The CDR3 coding sequence is TGTGCCAGTAGTGCCGGGACTAGCAACACAGATACGCAGTATTTT.

V is TRBV12-5 and J is TRBJ2-1; TRBD1 matches 10 bases. V lost 0 bases, J lost 3 bases, and 5 bases stayed unmatched. Germline assignment: CDR1 LGHNT and CDR2 FRNRAP. The CDR3 consists of 17 residues. Here the CDR3 reads CASGLVGTGELYNEQFF. Written as DNA, the CDR3 is TGTGCTAGTGGTTTGGTAGGGACAGGGGAGCTCTACAATGAGCAGTTCTTC. Variable domain in full (rest from reference TRBV12-5 and TRBJ2-1): DARVTQTPRHKVTEMGQEVTMRCQPILGHNTVFWYRQTMMQGLELLAYFRNRAPLDDSGMPKDRFSAEMPDATLATLKIQPSEPRDSAVYFCASGLVGTGELYNEQFFGPGTRLTVL.

V and J are TRBV27 and TRBJ2-3; maybe TRBD1 (5 bases). The CDR3 length is 14 residues. V lost 0 bases and J 6 bases, leaving 10 bases between the germline ends. CDR1 and CDR2 from the germline V gene are MNHEY and SMNVEV (reference sequence). CDR3 amino acids: CASSLSPWGDTQYF. The CDR3 DNA sequence: TGTGCCAGCAGTTTATCTCCCTGGGGCGATACGCAGTATTTT.

The rearrangement joins TRBV30 to TRBJ1-6, with TRBD1 identical over 11 bases. V dropped 1 base and J dropped 7; count of bases not matched to a gene: 3. This CDR3 region has 15 residues. The germline gives CDR1 GTSNPN, CDR2 SVGIG (reference sequence). Here the CDR3 reads CAWSGTGGRNSPLHF. CDR3 DNA sequence: TGTGCCTGGAGTGGGACAGGGGGCAGGAATTCACCCCTCCACTTT.

The J gene is TRBJ2-1, the V gene TRBV13; TRBD2 matches at 9 bases. V gave up 5 bases and J gave up 5 bases; unmatched junction bases: 22. Germline-derived CDR1 and CDR2 are PRHDT and FYEKMQ (reference sequence). The CDR3 length is 20 residues. The DNA of the CDR3 is TGTGCCAGCAGCGTTAGGCCGGGTGTTGTTGTTAGCGGGAGCCACAATGAGCAGTTCTTC. Protein: CASSVRPGVVVSGSHNEQFF.

The chain recombines TRBV6-1 with TRBJ2-7; TRBD2 matches at 7 bases. Germline CDR1 is MNHNS and CDR2 is SASEGT. V was pared by 8 bases and J by 6 bases, with 7 bases of the junction left unmatched. The CDR3 spans 12 residues. CDR3 residues: CASCPGGREQYF. CDR3 sequence (DNA): TGTGCCAGCTGTCCGGGGGGTCGCGAGCAGTACTTC.

The rearrangement uses TRBV7-9 and TRBJ2-7, with 9 bases that match TRBD1. V lost 5 bases to trimming and J lost 1 base; unmatched junction nucleotides: 3. The CDR3 spans 14 residues. In germline, CDR1 is SEHNR, CDR2 FQNEAQ (reference sequence). The CDR3 DNA sequence: TGTGCCAGCAGCCCACAGGGGGCTTCCTACGAGCAGTACTTC. Its protein is CASSPQGASYEQYF.

The CDR3 sequence: CASSFWASAPETQYF. DNA of the CDR3: TGTGCCAGCAGTTTTTGGGCCTCCGCCCCAGAGACCCAGTACTTC. V is TRBV28 and J is TRBJ2-5, with unresolved D. Trimming shortened V by 3 bases and J by 4 bases, and 15 bases separated the two germline ends. Germline-derived CDR1 and CDR2 are MDHEN and SYDVKM. CDR3 length equals 15 residues.

The gene calls are TRBV10-3 and TRBJ2-3; 12 bases match TRBD2. CDR1 is ENHRY and CDR2 is SYGVKD in the germline V gene. J was trimmed by 0 bases and V by 10 bases; bases with no gene match: 17. This CDR3 is built from 19 residues. CDR3: CATSWTAGTSGFSTDTQYF. The CDR3 coding sequence is TGTGCCACTAGTTGGACGGCCGGGACTAGCGGGTTTAGCACAGATACGCAGTATTTT.

V is TRBV6-1 and J is TRBJ1-3; D remains ambiguous. Germline V CDR1 and CDR2: MNHNS, SASEGT. Trimming removed 3 bases from V and 0 bases from J, with 9 bases in between. This CDR3 has 15 residues. CDR3 loop: CASSDGLLSGNTIYF. In nucleotides, the CDR3 is TGTGCCAGCAGTGATGGGCTGCTCTCTGGAAACACCATATATTTT.

The V gene is TRBV24-1, the J gene TRBJ2-1, with TRBD2 matching over 9 bases. The CDR3 totals 14 residues. Trimming cost V 3 bases and J 10 bases; bases outside gene matches: 6. Per the germline V gene, CDR1 is KGHDR and CDR2 is SFDVKD. The CDR3 DNA sequence: TGTGCCACCAGTGATGCTAGCGGGACTTTGGAGCAGTTCTTC. Translating it yields CATSDASGTLEQFF.